Listed here is a single T cell receptor beta chain. Using immunoSEQ multiplex PCR, the repertoire was profiled, and TCRdb retains in-frame clones only, with some absent. Of approximately 83,000 clones in the sample, 90% to 95% were seen once. The CDR3 length is 15 residues. V was pared by 1 base and J by 5 bases, with 7 bases of the junction left unmatched. Germline V CDR1 and CDR2: LGHNA, YNFKEQ. The source of the sample is a study of T cell changes during pregnancy in multiple sclerosis. Source: peripheral blood, taken in the first trimester of pregnancy. The V call is TRBV4-2, the J call TRBJ1-1; 7 nucleotides agree with TRBD1. This TCR was sampled from a female donor with multiple sclerosis, enrolled in a pregnancy study. CDR3 residues: CASSQAGTAKTEAFF. The CDR3 region has the DNA TGTGCCAGCAGCCAAGCCGGGACAGCAAAAACTGAAGCTTTCTTT.